This TCR beta chain was sequenced for a study of shared clonotypes between healthy human individuals. Study details: Three plates each covered CD4 naive and memory; CD8 naive two, CD8 memory one. Points from the study as a whole: For naive CD4 cells, around 5% of clonotypes were shared across a few donors.

The protocol was immunoSEQ multiplex PCR, while the TCRdb copy is restricted to in-frame clones and leaves out a portion. Of 2 million to 3 million clones in the sample, more than 80% were seen once. As concerns this clone: Its antigen is not known.

Germline CDR1 and CDR2: SGHRS and YFSETQ. The CDR3 runs 16 residues. The junction had 12 bases not matched to a gene; V was cut back by 4 bases and J by 3 bases. The chain recombines TRBV5-1 with TRBJ2-5; 7 bases are a match to TRBD2. Sequences were obtained from naive CD4+ T cells sorted from blood. The subset is: CD45RA+ positively selected. This TCR came from a man younger than 35 in good health. The DNA of the CDR3 is TGCGCCAGCAGCCCGATCGGGCGGGGGAGGGAAGAGACCCAGTACTTC. Translated, it gives CASSPIGRGREETQYF.